This T cell receptor (beta chain) is from a study of early T cells in non-severe SARS-CoV-2 infection. As for the study in general: The study sequenced bulk RNA from unsorted whole blood, with chains unpaired.

Unique molecular identifiers were affixed to single, distinct cDNA molecules. TCRdb re-called the 5' RACE reads with MiXCR, one entry per CDR3 protein. Here the sample spans about 110,000 distinct CDR3 sequences, roughly an eighth being singletons. Looked up from germline, CDR1 is DFQATT and CDR2 is SNEGSKA (reference sequence). With 3 bases removed from V and 6 bases from J, the gap between germline ends came to 6 bases. This CDR3 comprises 11 residues. The chain combines TRBV20-1 with TRBJ2-1, with D uncertain. Material for sequencing was whole blood. The clonotype comes from an adult who was a healthcare worker with PCR-confirmed SARS-CoV-2 infection or an uninfected control (not recorded which). CDR3 residues: CSASPGNEQFF. CDR3 nucleotides: TGCAGTGCTAGTCCGGGCAATGAGCAGTTCTTC.